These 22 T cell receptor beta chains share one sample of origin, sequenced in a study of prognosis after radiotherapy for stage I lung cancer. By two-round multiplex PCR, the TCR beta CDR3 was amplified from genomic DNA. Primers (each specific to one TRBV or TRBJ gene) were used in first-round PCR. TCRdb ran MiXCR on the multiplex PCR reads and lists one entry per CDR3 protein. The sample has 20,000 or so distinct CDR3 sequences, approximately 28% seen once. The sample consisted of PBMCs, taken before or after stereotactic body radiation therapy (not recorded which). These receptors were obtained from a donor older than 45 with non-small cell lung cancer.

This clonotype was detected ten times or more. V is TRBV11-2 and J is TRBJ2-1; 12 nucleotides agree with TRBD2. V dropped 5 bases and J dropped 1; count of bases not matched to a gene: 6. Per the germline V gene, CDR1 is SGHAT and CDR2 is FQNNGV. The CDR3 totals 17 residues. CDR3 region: CASSINLAGGSYNEQFF. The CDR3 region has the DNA TGTGCCAGCAGCATCAACCTAGCGGGAGGGTCCTACAATGAGCAGTTCTTC.

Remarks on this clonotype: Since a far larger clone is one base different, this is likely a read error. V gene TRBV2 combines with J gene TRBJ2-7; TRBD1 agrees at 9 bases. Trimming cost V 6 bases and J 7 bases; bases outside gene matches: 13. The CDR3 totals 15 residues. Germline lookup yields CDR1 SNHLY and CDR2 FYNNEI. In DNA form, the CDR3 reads TGTGCCAGCAGAAAAGGGACAGGGACCTACAATGAGCAGTACTTC. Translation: CASRKGTGTYNEQYF.

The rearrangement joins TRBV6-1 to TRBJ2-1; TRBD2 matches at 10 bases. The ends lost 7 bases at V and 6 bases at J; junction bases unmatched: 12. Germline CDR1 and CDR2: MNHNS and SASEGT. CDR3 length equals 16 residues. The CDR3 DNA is TGTGCCAGCACACGAAGCGGACTAGCGGAGTTCAATGAGCAGTTCTTC. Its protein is CASTRSGLAEFNEQFF.

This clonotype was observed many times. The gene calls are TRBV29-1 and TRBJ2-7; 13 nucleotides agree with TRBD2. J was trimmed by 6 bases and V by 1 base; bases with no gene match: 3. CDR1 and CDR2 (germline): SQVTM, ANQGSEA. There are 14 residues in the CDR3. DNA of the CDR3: TGCAGCGTTGAAGGACTAGCGGGAGGAGGCGAGCAGTACTTC. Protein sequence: CSVEGLAGGGEQYF.

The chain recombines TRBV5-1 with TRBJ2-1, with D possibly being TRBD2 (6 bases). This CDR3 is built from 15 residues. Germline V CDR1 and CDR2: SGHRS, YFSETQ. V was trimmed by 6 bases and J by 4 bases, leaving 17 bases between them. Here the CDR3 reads CASMSGGPGYNEQFF. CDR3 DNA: TGCGCCAGCATGTCAGGAGGGCCTGGGTACAATGAGCAGTTCTTC.

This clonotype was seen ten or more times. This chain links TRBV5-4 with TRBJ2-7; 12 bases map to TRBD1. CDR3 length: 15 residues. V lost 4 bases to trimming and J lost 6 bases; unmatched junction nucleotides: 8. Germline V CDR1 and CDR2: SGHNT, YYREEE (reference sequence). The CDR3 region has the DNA TGTGCCAGCAGCGACCGGGACAGGGGGCGAGTCGAGCAGTACTTC. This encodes CASSDRDRGRVEQYF.

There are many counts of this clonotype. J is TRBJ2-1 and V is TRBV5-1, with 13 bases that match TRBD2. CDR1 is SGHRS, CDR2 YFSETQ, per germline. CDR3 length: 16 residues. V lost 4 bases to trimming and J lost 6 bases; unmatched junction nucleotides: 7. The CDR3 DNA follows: TGCGCCAGCAGCACCTTACTAGCGGGAGGGGTCAATGAGCAGTTCTTC. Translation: CASSTLLAGGVNEQFF.

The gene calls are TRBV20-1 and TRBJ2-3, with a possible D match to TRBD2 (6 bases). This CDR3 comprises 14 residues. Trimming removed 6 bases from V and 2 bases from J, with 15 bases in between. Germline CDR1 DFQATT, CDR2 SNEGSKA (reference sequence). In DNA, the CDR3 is TGCAGTGCGACAACCTGGGGGGACACAGATACGCAGTATTTT. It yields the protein CSATTWGDTDTQYF.

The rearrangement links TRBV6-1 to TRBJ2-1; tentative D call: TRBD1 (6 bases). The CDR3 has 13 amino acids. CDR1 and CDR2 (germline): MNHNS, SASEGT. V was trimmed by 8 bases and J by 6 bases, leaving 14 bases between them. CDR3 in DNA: TGTGCCAGCGATATACAGGGATCCAATGAGCAGTTCTTC. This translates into CASDIQGSNEQFF.

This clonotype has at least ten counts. The CDR3 nucleotides are TGTGCCAGCAGTCCTCGACAGTTCACCGGGGAGCTGTTTTTT. Its protein product is CASSPRQFTGELFF. V gene TRBV6-1 combines with J gene TRBJ2-2, with D perhaps matching TRBD1 (5 bases). Germline CDR1 is MNHNS and CDR2 is SASEGT. V lost 5 bases and J 4 bases, leaving 11 bases between the germline ends. The CDR3 spans 14 residues.

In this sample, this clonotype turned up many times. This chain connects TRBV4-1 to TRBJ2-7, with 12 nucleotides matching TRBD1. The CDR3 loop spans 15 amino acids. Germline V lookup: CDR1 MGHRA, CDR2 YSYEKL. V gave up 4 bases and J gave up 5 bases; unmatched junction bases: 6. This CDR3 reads CASSPEGTGGHEQYF. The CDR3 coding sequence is TGCGCCAGCAGCCCCGAGGGGACAGGGGGCCACGAGCAGTACTTC.

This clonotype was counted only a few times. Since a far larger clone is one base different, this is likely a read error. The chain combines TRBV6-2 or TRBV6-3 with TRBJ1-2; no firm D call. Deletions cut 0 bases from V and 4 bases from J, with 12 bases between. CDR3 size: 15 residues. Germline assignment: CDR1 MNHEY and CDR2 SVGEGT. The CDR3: CASSYSGQIVYGYTF. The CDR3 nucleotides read TGTGCCAGCAGTTACTCCGGCCAGATCGTCTATGGCTACACCTTC.

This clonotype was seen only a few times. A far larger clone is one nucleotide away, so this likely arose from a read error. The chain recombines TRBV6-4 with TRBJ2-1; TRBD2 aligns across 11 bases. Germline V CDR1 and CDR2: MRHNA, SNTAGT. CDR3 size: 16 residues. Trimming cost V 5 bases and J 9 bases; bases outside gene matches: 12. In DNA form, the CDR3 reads TGTGCCAGCAGTTATCGTGGCCTAGCGGGAGGTAGTGAGCAGTTCTTC. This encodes CASSYRGLAGGSEQFF.

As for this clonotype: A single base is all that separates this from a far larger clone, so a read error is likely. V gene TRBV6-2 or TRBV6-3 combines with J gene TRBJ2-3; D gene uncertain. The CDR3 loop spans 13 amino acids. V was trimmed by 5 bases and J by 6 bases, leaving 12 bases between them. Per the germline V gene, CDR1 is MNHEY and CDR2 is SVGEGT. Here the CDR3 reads CASSRDQVDTQYF. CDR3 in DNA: TGTGCCAGCAGTCGAGATCAGGTGGATACGCAGTATTTT.

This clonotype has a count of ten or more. CDR3 nucleotides: TGTGCCAGTAGTATAGATTTGAGCGGGAGGGCCGGTGGTGAGCAGTTCTTC. Its translation: CASSIDLSGRAGGEQFF. This chain joins TRBV19 and TRBJ2-1; 10 bases map to TRBD2. With 0 bases clipped from V and 9 bases from J, the junction kept 11 bases outside the gene matches. Germline values: CDR1 LNHDA, CDR2 SQIVND (reference sequence). The CDR3 totals 17 residues.

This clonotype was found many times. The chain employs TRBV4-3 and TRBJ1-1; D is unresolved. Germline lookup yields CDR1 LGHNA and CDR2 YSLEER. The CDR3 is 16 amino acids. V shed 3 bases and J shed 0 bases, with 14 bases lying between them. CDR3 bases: TGCGCCAGCAGCCAGGACTTTTGGGGTCTGAACACTGAAGCTTTCTTT. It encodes CASSQDFWGLNTEAFF.

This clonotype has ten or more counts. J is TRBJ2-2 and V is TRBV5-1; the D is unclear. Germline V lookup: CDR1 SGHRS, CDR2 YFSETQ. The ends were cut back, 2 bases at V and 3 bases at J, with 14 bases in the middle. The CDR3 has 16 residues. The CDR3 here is CASSFITSGYTGELFF. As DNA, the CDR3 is TGCGCCAGCAGCTTTATCACATCCGGATACACCGGGGAGCTGTTTTTT.

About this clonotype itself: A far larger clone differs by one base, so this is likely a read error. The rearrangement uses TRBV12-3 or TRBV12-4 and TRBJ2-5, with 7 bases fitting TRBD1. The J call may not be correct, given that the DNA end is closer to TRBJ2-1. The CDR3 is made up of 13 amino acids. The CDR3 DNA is TGTGCCAGCAGTAAGGGACAGTGGATCGAGCAGTTCTTC. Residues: CASSKGQWIEQFF.

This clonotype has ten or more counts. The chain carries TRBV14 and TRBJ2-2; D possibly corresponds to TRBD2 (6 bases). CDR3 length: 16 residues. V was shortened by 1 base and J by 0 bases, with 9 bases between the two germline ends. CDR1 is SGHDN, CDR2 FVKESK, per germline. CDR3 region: CASSQGGTSNTGELFF. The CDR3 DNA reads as TGTGCCAGCAGCCAAGGAGGGACTTCGAACACCGGGGAGCTGTTTTTT.

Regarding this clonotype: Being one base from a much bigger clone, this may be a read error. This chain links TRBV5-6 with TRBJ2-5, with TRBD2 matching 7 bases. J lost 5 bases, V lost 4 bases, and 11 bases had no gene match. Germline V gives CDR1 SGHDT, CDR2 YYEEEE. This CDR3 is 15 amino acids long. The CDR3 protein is CASSDLPGEGETQYF. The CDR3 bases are TGTGCCAGCAGCGACCTACCGGGGGAGGGGGAGACCCAGTACTTC.

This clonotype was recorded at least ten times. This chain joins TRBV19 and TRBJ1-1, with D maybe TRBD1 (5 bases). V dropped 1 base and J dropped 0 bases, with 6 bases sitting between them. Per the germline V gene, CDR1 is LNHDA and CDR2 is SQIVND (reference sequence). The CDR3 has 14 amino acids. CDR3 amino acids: CASSIGGVNTEAFF. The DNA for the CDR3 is TGTGCCAGTAGTATAGGGGGCGTGAACACTGAAGCTTTCTTT.

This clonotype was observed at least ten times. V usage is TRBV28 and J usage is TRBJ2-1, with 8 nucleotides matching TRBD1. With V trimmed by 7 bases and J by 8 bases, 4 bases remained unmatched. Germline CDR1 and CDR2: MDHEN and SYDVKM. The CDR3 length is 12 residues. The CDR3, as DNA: TGTGCCAGCAACGACAGGGGCCATGAGCAGTTCTTC. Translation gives CASNDRGHEQFF.